These T cell receptor beta chains were read from a single sample in a study of T cell responses to AZD1222 COVID-19 vaccine. TCRdb's copy holds only in-frame clones and misses some; the assay was immunoSEQ multiplex PCR. Of under 200,000 clones listed, approximately 92% were seen once; the top ten hold 1% to 1.5%. Sequencing used peripheral blood, obtained on day 0 of AZD1222 vaccination. The receptors come from an adult in good health. Both conserved end residues are part of each CDR3. The D gene is left open where the match is weak. Rows give clone size only sometimes, using once, few, many, or a class for an expanded clone.

>NA|TRBJ2-1|NA|16|TRBV7-2
TGTGCCAGCAGCCCTACTTCTACCCCCTCCTACAATGAGCAGTTCTTC
CASSPTSTPSYNEQFF
>TRBD1|TRBJ1-1|once|14|TRBV5-1
TGCGCCAGCGGTCTGGGACAGGGGAACACTGAAGCTTTCTTT
CASGLGQGNTEAFF
>NA|TRBJ2-1|NA|14|TRBV7-9
TGTGCCAGCAGCTTAGCAGGCTCCTACAATGAGCAGTTCTTC
CASSLAGSYNEQFF
>NA|TRBJ1-5|NA|15|TRBV7-9
TGTGCCAGCAGCTTAGTTGGGGATAGCAATCAGCCCCAGCATTTT
CASSLVGDSNQPQHF
>TRBD1|TRBJ1-4|NA|16|TRBV5-5
TGTGCCAGCAGCACACAGGGGGCTCCAACTAATGAAAAACTGTTTTTT
CASSTQGAPTNEKLFF
>TRBD2|TRBJ2-7|NA|15|TRBV3-1/TRBV3-2
TGTGCCAGCAGCCTGGGGAGGGCTTGGGCCTACGAGCAGTACTTC
CASSLGRAWAYEQYF
>TRBD2|TRBJ2-3|NA|19|TRBV28
TGTGCCAGCAGTTACGCGACTAGCGGGGCGGGAGGAGGCACAGATACGCAGTATTTT
CASSYATSGAGGGTDTQYF
>NA|TRBJ2-3|NA|16|TRBV5-1
TGCGCCAGCAGCGTGGACCCCATTACTTTCACAGATACGCAGTATTTT
CASSVDPITFTDTQYF
>TRBD1|TRBJ1-5|NA|14|TRBV5-1
TGCGCCAGCAGTTCAGGGGGGAGCAATCAGCCCCAGCATTTT
CASSSGGSNQPQHF
>NA|TRBJ2-6|NA|12|TRBV6-2/TRBV6-3
TGTGCCAGCAGTTACGCCGATAACGTCCTGACTTTC
CASSYADNVLTF
>NA|TRBJ1-6|NA|14|TRBV4-3
TGCGCCAGCAGCCCAGAGAGCACGAATTCACCCCTCCACTTT
CASSPESTNSPLHF
>NA|TRBJ2-2|NA|13|TRBV27
TGTGCCAGCGGGACGGCGAACACCGGGGAGCTGTTTTTT
CASGTANTGELFF
>NA|TRBJ2-7|NA|13|TRBV9
TGTGCCAGCAGCGGCTCCCGGACCGAGGGGCAGTACTTC
CASSGSRTEGQYF
>NA|TRBJ1-3|NA|16|TRBV6-2/TRBV6-3
TGTGCCAGCAGCCGACAGGACTTGAACTCTGGAAACACCATATATTTT
CASSRQDLNSGNTIYF
>NA|TRBJ1-5|NA|14|TRBV19
TGTGCCAGTAGTATATTAGGGGTCAATCAGCCCCAGCATTTT
CASSILGVNQPQHF
>NA|TRBJ2-5|NA|15|TRBV5-6
TGTGCCAGCAGCTTTACGGGACGGCAACTAGAGACCCAGTACTTC
CASSFTGRQLETQYF
>TRBD1|TRBJ1-2|NA|17|TRBV30
TGTGCCTGGAGCCCGGTAATCCGGGACAGGGGGGCCTATGGCTACACCTTC
CAWSPVIRDRGAYGYTF
>TRBD1|TRBJ2-3|once|17|TRBV18
TGTGCCAGCTCACCACGTCGGAGACAGGGAAAGACAGATACGCAGTATTTT
CASSPRRRQGKTDTQYF
>NA|TRBJ2-3|NA|13|TRBV6-5
TGTGCCAGCAGGGACCCCTTCGCAGATACGCAGTATTTT
CASRDPFADTQYF
>NA|TRBJ1-2|once|14|TRBV6-2/TRBV6-3
TGTGCCAGCAGTTACGGCCAGGGGCCCAGGGGCTACACCTTC
CASSYGQGPRGYTF
>NA|TRBJ1-6|NA|15|TRBV5-1
TGCGCCAGCAGCACAAACCGGGATCCTGGTTCACCCCTCCACTTT
CASSTNRDPGSPLHF
>TRBD1|TRBJ1-1|NA|13|TRBV7-9
TGTGCCAGCAGACCGACAGGGGACACTGAAGCTTTCTTT
CASRPTGDTEAFF
>NA|TRBJ1-1|NA|13|TRBV6-4
TGTGCCAGCAGCCCGGGATCGAACACTGAAGCTTTCTTT
CASSPGSNTEAFF
>TRBD2|TRBJ2-1|NA|15|TRBV5-1
TGCGCCAGCAGCTTGGGACTAGCGGCCTACAATGAGCAGTTCTTC
CASSLGLAAYNEQFF